Following are 21 T cell receptor beta chains from one sample sequenced in a study of T cells in Graves' hyperthyroidism and ophthalmopathy. The CDR3 regions of TCR beta were amplified from RNA transcripts. HTBI primers were the set used in a first-round RT-PCR of the TCR CDR3. TCRdb itself ran the multiplex PCR reads through MiXCR, one entry per CDR3 protein. The sample has some 350,000 distinct CDR3 sequences, around 25% seen once. The sequenced sample consisted of blood. The receptors originated from a man between 45 and 60 years old with Graves' hyperthyroidism.

V gene TRBV20-1 combines with J gene TRBJ1-6, with D perhaps matching TRBD1 (5 bases). V gave up 6 bases and J gave up 9 bases, with 15 bases separating them. In germline, CDR1 is DFQATT, CDR2 SNEGSKA (reference sequence). The CDR3 contains 13 residues. CDR3 in DNA: TGCAGTGCAACTGACAGACGGGGTTCACCCCTCCACTTT. Translated: CSATDRRGSPLHF.

This clonotype was found many times. This rearrangement joins TRBV7-2 to TRBJ2-7; 11 bases line up with TRBD2. The CDR3 contains 15 residues. Per germline, CDR1 SGHTA and CDR2 FQGNSA. Trimming at V came to 5 bases and at J to 3 bases, leaving 6 bases not matched to a gene. DNA of the CDR3: TGTGCCAGCAGCACCACCGGGACTAGCGGCTACGAGCAGTACTTC. Its protein is CASSTTGTSGYEQYF.

This clonotype has ten or more counts. V usage is TRBV30 and J usage is TRBJ2-7, with D perhaps TRBD2 (6 bases). Per germline, CDR1 GTSNPN and CDR2 SVGIG (reference sequence). The V end was cut by 2 bases, the J end by 7 bases, with 15 bases between. The CDR3 runs 13 residues. The CDR3 protein is CAWSLGLMGEQYF. CDR3 sequence (DNA): TGTGCCTGGAGTCTGGGACTCATGGGGGAGCAGTACTTC.

V and J are TRBV7-3 and TRBJ2-1; D is perhaps TRBD1 or TRBD2 (5 bases each). V lost 5 bases, J lost 4 bases, and 15 bases lay in between. The germline CDR1 and CDR2 sequences are SGHTA and FQGTGA. CDR3 length: 15 residues. CDR3 region: CASSPTGPGYNEQFF. The DNA of the CDR3 is TGTGCCAGCAGCCCTACGGGGCCGGGGTACAATGAGCAGTTCTTC.

This chain joins TRBV7-9 and TRBJ2-3, with 14 positions matching TRBD2. Per the germline V gene, CDR1 is SEHNR and CDR2 is FQNEAQ (reference sequence). This CDR3 is 17 amino acids long. The J segment lost 2 bases and the V segment lost 4 bases, leaving 5 bases of the junction unmatched. As DNA, the CDR3 is TGTGCCAGCAGCTCGGGACTAGCGGGGGTTTACACAGATACGCAGTATTTT. It is translated as CASSSGLAGVYTDTQYF.

This clonotype has just a few counts. The chain carries TRBV10-3 and TRBJ2-3; D remains unclear. Germline V lookup: CDR1 ENHRY, CDR2 SYGVKD. The CDR3 spans 13 residues. The V gene lost 5 bases and the J gene lost 2 bases, with 8 bases spanning the gap. The CDR3 reads CAISNVDTDTQYF. For the CDR3, the DNA is TGTGCCATCAGTAATGTGGACACAGATACGCAGTATTTT.

This rearrangement joins TRBV2 to TRBJ2-7; perhaps TRBD2 as D (5 bases). The V gene lost 6 bases and the J gene lost 1 base, with 13 bases spanning the gap. CDR3 length: 14 amino acids. Germline CDR1 reads SNHLY; CDR2 reads FYNNEI. This CDR3 reads CASSKREWSYEQYF. The CDR3, as DNA: TGTGCCAGCAGCAAAAGGGAGTGGTCCTACGAGCAGTACTTC.

This clonotype has a handful of counts. V and J are TRBV11-2 and TRBJ2-1, with unresolved D. V lost 5 bases and J 3 bases, leaving 14 bases between the germline ends. Looked up from germline, CDR1 is SGHAT and CDR2 is FQNNGV. There are 15 residues in the CDR3. Written as DNA, the CDR3 is TGTGCCAGCAGCCCACCCCAAGTCGGCTACAATGAGCAGTTCTTC. This sequence encodes CASSPPQVGYNEQFF.

V gene TRBV11-3 combines with J gene TRBJ2-3; D tentatively reads TRBD1 or TRBD2 (6 bases each). The length of the CDR3 is 16 residues. CDR1 and CDR2 (germline): SGHNT, YENEEA. Trimming removed 6 bases from V and 6 bases from J, with 22 bases in between. The CDR3 nucleotides are TGTGCCAGCAGGGCCGGGGGCTGGCTGCGACGCGATACGCAGTATTTT. Translation gives CASRAGGWLRRDTQYF.

The chain is built from TRBV6-1 and TRBJ2-1, with 9 bases lining up with TRBD1. This CDR3 contains 17 residues. CDR1 and CDR2 (germline): MNHNS, SASEGT. With 6 bases clipped from V and 4 bases from J, the junction kept 13 bases outside the gene matches. The CDR3 here is CASSLFSQGATYNEQFF. DNA for the CDR3: TGTGCCAGCAGCCTATTTTCACAGGGGGCTACGTACAATGAGCAGTTCTTC.

In this sample, this clonotype turned up a few times. This chain links TRBV30 with TRBJ2-2; tentatively, D is TRBD2 (6 bases). V lost 3 bases to trimming and J lost 7 bases, with 15 bases between them. CDR3 length: 14 amino acids. The germline V gene has CDR1 GTSNPN and CDR2 SVGIG (reference sequence). CDR3 sequence: CAWRRRGVDGELFF. The CDR3 coding sequence is TGTGCCTGGAGAAGGAGGGGAGTAGACGGGGAGCTGTTTTTT.

This clonotype was seen a handful of times. The chain is built from TRBV24-1 and TRBJ2-3; 8 bases map to TRBD2. CDR1 and CDR2 (germline): KGHDR, SFDVKD. CDR3 length: 13 amino acids. After removal of 5 bases from V and 11 bases from J, the junction contained 8 bases not matched to a gene. The CDR3 sequence: CATSADGSGKQYF. The CDR3 nucleotides read TGTGCCACCAGTGCGGACGGTAGCGGGAAGCAGTATTTT.

This clonotype was detected a few times. The rearrangement links TRBV12-3 or TRBV12-4 to TRBJ2-1; D remains ambiguous. With 8 bases removed from V and 4 bases from J, the gap between germline ends came to 12 bases. The length of the CDR3 is 13 residues. The CDR3 loop reads CASLPGAYNEQFF. In DNA, the CDR3 is TGTGCCAGCCTTCCTGGCGCATACAATGAGCAGTTCTTC.

The chain is built from TRBV20-1 and TRBJ2-5; the D gene is possibly TRBD2 (5 bases). Germline assignment: CDR1 DFQATT and CDR2 SNEGSKA (reference sequence). V shed 5 bases and J shed 4 bases, with 20 bases lying between them. CDR3 length: 15 amino acids. The CDR3 nucleotides read TGCAGTGCTCTCTCGCTAGCCCCGCCGGGAGAGACCCAGTACTTC. It specifies CSALSLAPPGETQYF.

The V gene is TRBV6-1, the J gene TRBJ1-5, with 7 bases fitting TRBD1. Germline V gene data show CDR1 as MNHNS and CDR2 as SASEGT. The CDR3 is 16 amino acids. The ends lost 1 base at V and 6 bases at J; junction bases unmatched: 9. The DNA of the CDR3 is TGTGCCAGCAGTGAAGGAGGGGGCAGGACCGTTCAGCCCCAGCATTTT. Translating gives CASSEGGGRTVQPQHF.

This clonotype was counted between two and nine times. This chain connects TRBV7-9 to TRBJ2-5; D is tentatively TRBD1 or TRBD2 (6 bases each). Trimming stripped 5 bases from V and 7 bases from J, with 17 bases between. The V gene's germline CDR1 is SEHNR and CDR2 FQNEAQ (reference sequence). This CDR3 region has 14 residues. DNA of the CDR3: TGTGCCAGCAGCCCGCGGGGCGGCAGGGGGACCCAGTACTTC. Translating it yields CASSPRGGRGTQYF.

This clonotype came up a few times. The V gene is TRBV11-3, the J gene TRBJ2-3; 9 positions agree with TRBD2. CDR1 and CDR2 (germline): SGHNT, YENEEA. V dropped 3 bases and J dropped 4; count of bases not matched to a gene: 5. The CDR3 sequence is 15 residues long. The DNA for the CDR3 is TGTGCCAGCAGCTTTTTAGCGGGAGTCCCAGATACGCAGTATTTT. Protein sequence: CASSFLAGVPDTQYF.

The chain is built from TRBV7-6 and TRBJ2-5; TRBD2 agrees at 16 bases. Germline V lookup: CDR1 SGHVS, CDR2 FNYEAQ. The CDR3 has 19 residues. V was pared by 1 base and J by 2 bases, with 7 bases of the junction left unmatched. The CDR3, as DNA: TGTGCCAGCAGCTTAGAAGGGACTAGCGGGAGGGCCGGACAAGAGACCCAGTACTTC. This gives the protein CASSLEGTSGRAGQETQYF.

This clonotype was recorded many times. The V and J genes are TRBV2 and TRBJ2-3; D call uncertain. This CDR3 has 13 amino acids. The V gene lost 3 bases and the J gene lost 0 bases, with 4 bases spanning the gap. Looked up from germline, CDR1 is SNHLY and CDR2 is FYNNEI. The CDR3 region is CASSDTSTDTQYF. The CDR3 nucleotides read TGTGCCAGCAGTGACACTAGCACAGATACGCAGTATTTT.

The sample holds a few counts of this clonotype. The V and J genes are TRBV20-1 and TRBJ1-6; a possible D gene is TRBD1 (5 bases). The length of the CDR3 is 17 residues. V lost 2 bases, J lost 7 bases, and 21 bases lay in between. Germline V gene sequence: CDR1 DFQATT, CDR2 SNEGSKA (reference sequence). The CDR3 DNA is TGCAGTGCTAGATCCACCTCCGGCGAGACAGAGAATTCACCCCTCCACTTT. Protein product: CSARSTSGETENSPLHF.

This clonotype has more than one count but fewer than ten. The chain joins TRBV2 to TRBJ1-5, with D hard to call. V lost 1 base to trimming and J lost 4 bases, with 5 bases between them. CDR1 is SNHLY and CDR2 is FYNNEI in the germline V gene. The CDR3 consists of 13 residues. The CDR3 loop is CASSEETNQPQHF. In DNA, the CDR3 is TGTGCCAGCAGTGAAGAGACAAATCAGCCCCAGCATTTT. The full variable domain, with the rest looked up from reference TRBV2 and TRBJ1-5, is EPEVTQTPSHQVTQMGQEVILRCVPISNHLYFYWYRQILGQKVEFLVSFYNNEISEKSEIFDDQFSVERPDGSNFTLKIRSTKLEDSAMYFCASSEETNQPQHFGDGTRLSIL.